The 25 T cell receptor beta chains listed next were all sequenced from one sample in a study of blood T cell repertoires in COVID-19. The data were produced by immunoSEQ multiplex PCR, yet TCRdb's version contains in-frame clones alone and is incomplete. The sample yields 300,000 or so clones, approximately 88% seen once. Source material: peripheral blood. The receptors originated from a woman aged 25-40 years who had recovered from COVID-19.

The CDR3 region has the DNA TGTGCCTGGGGGGGGACAGCTGGCTACACCTTC. Translation: CAWGGTAGYTF. This chain connects TRBV30 to TRBJ1-2, with 7 bases matching TRBD1. The V segment lost 5 bases and the J segment 7 bases; nucleotides outside the gene matches: 4. Germline V CDR1 and CDR2: GTSNPN, SVGIG (reference sequence). The CDR3 covers 11 residues.

The rearrangement joins TRBV20-1 to TRBJ2-6, with no clear D. V lost 3 bases and J 2 bases, leaving 5 bases between the germline ends. The CDR3 totals 13 residues. Germline V gene data show CDR1 as DFQATT and CDR2 as SNEGSKA (reference sequence). The CDR3 sequence is CSASGTGANVLTF. CDR3 coding DNA: TGCAGTGCTAGTGGTACTGGGGCCAACGTCCTGACTTTC.

The chain couples TRBV6-6 to TRBJ1-5; TRBD1 is a possible D gene (6 bases). V lost 7 bases and J lost 10, with 17 bases in between. The CDR3 is 13 residues long. Germline V gene data show CDR1 as MNHNY and CDR2 as SVGAGI (reference sequence). CDR3 bases: TGTGCCAGCAACGAAAGGTTGGACAGCCCCCAGCATTTT. It is translated as CASNERLDSPQHF.

This clone was recorded only once. This chain joins TRBV4-2 and TRBJ2-7; 8 nucleotides match TRBD2. The germline V gene encodes CDR1 LGHNA and CDR2 YNFKEQ. V lost 2 bases to trimming and J lost 2 bases; unmatched junction nucleotides: 11. This CDR3 comprises 17 residues. CDR3 in DNA: TGTGCCAGCAGCCAAACCGAGGGCCGGGAGGGGACCTACGAGCAGTACTTC. Translated: CASSQTEGREGTYEQYF.

The CDR3 DNA reads as TGTGCCACCTCGGAGGAGAAGCGGGGGTACAATGAGCAGTTCTTC. Its protein is CATSEEKRGYNEQFF. This sequence joins TRBV3-1 (or the pseudogene TRBV3-2) and TRBJ2-1; 8 bases line up with TRBD2. CDR1 LGHDT and CDR2 YNNKEL come from the germline V gene (reference sequence). The CDR3 is 15 amino acids. V dropped 10 bases and J dropped 4; count of bases not matched to a gene: 12.

This rearrangement joins TRBV19 to TRBJ2-1, with 10 bases that match TRBD1. V shed 6 bases, J shed 8 bases, and the junction held 13 bases outside the gene matches. The CDR3 spans 16 residues. Germline V gives CDR1 LNHDA, CDR2 SQIVND (reference sequence). The DNA for the CDR3 is TGTGCCAGTAGACCCTTGGGGGACAGGGGTCCCCATGAGCAGTTCTTC. Residues: CASRPLGDRGPHEQFF.

The gene calls are TRBV5-4 and TRBJ2-1; 9 nucleotides agree with TRBD2. The germline CDR1 and CDR2 sequences are SGHNT and YYREEE (reference sequence). The length of the CDR3 is 16 residues. V lost 7 bases to trimming and J lost 5 bases; unmatched junction nucleotides: 13. The CDR3 coding sequence is TGTGCCAGCGCCACTCAGGCGGGGGGGGCCAACAATGAGCAGTTCTTC. It specifies CASATQAGGANNEQFF.

V and J are TRBV5-1 and TRBJ1-1; 7 bases fit TRBD1. V lost 0 bases and J lost 1; bases outside the gene matches: 3. Germline V gene data show CDR1 as SGHRS and CDR2 as YFSETQ. There are 15 residues in the CDR3. CDR3: CASSLEGAENTEAFF. The CDR3 DNA follows: TGCGCCAGCAGCTTGGAGGGGGCTGAGAACACTGAAGCTTTCTTT.

The rearrangement joins TRBV24-1 to TRBJ2-3, with 7 bases lining up with TRBD1. CDR3 length equals 13 residues. Germline V gene data show CDR1 as KGHDR and CDR2 as SFDVKD. The V and J ends lost 0 bases and 9 bases, in that order; junction bases with no gene match: 2. In nucleotides, the CDR3 is TGTGCCACCAGTGATTTGTACAGGGGCACGCAGTATTTT. Protein: CATSDLYRGTQYF.

This clone has just one count. This chain uses TRBV28 with TRBJ1-2; 9 positions match TRBD1. Germline-derived CDR1 and CDR2 are MDHEN and SYDVKM. Losses at the gene ends were 11 bases for V and 4 bases for J; bases not matched to a gene: 11. This CDR3 has 14 residues. Written as DNA, the CDR3 is TGTGCCGGGGGGGGACAGGGACTCCTCTATGGCTACACCTTC. Encoded protein: CAGGGQGLLYGYTF.

The chain combines TRBV4-1 with TRBJ1-3; 8 positions agree with TRBD1. J lost 6 bases, V lost 3 bases, and 10 bases had no gene match. The germline V gene has CDR1 MGHRA and CDR2 YSYEKL. The CDR3 loop spans 16 amino acids. The CDR3 sequence is CASSQATGARENTIYF. The CDR3 nucleotides are TGCGCCAGCAGCCAGGCGACAGGGGCCAGGGAAAACACCATATATTTT.

V usage is TRBV5-4 and J usage is TRBJ2-3; no clear D. Germline V gene lookup returns CDR1 SGHNT and CDR2 YYREEE (reference sequence). The length of the CDR3 is 11 residues. Trimming took 8 bases from V and 4 from J, leaving 8 bases between them. The CDR3 DNA reads as TGTGCCAGTAACACAGCAGATACGCAGTATTTT. Residues: CASNTADTQYF.

J is TRBJ1-2 and V is TRBV7-9, with D hard to call. Germline V gene sequence: CDR1 SEHNR, CDR2 FQNEAQ (reference sequence). There are 12 residues in the CDR3. V was trimmed by 8 bases and J by 0 bases, leaving 7 bases between them. The DNA for the CDR3 is TGTGCCAGCTCGGAGACTAACTATGGCTACACCTTC. It translates to CASSETNYGYTF.

The chain couples TRBV27 to TRBJ1-2; maybe TRBD1 (6 bases). CDR1 MNHEY and CDR2 SMNVEV come from the germline V gene (reference sequence). The V and J ends lost 2 bases and 5 bases respectively, with 9 bases between them. The CDR3 sequence is 13 residues long. The CDR3 protein is CASSLGGAYGYTF. DNA for the CDR3: TGTGCCAGCAGTTTAGGGGGCGCGTATGGCTACACCTTC.

The chain is built from TRBV6-6 and TRBJ1-1, with 8 bases lining up with TRBD1. Germline values: CDR1 MNHNY, CDR2 SVGAGI (reference sequence). After removal of 7 bases from V and 0 bases from J, the junction contained 10 bases not matched to a gene. The CDR3 totals 16 residues. CDR3 nucleotides: TGTGCCAGCACCGACCGCGGACAGGGAATGAACACTGAAGCTTTCTTT. This translates into CASTDRGQGMNTEAFF.

The chain employs TRBV3-1 (or the pseudogene TRBV3-2) and TRBJ2-1; a possible D gene is TRBD2 (6 bases). V lost 0 bases to trimming and J lost 2 bases, with 11 bases between them. This CDR3 region has 16 residues. Germline V gives CDR1 LGHDT, CDR2 YNNKEL (reference sequence). The CDR3: CASSQDETGAYNEQFF. Here the CDR3 DNA reads TGTGCCAGCAGCCAAGATGAAACGGGGGCCTACAATGAGCAGTTCTTC.

The CDR3 spells CATRGGDSYEQYF. CDR3 bases: TGCGCCACTCGCGGGGGGGACTCCTACGAGCAGTACTTC. The rearrangement links TRBV10-2 to TRBJ2-7, with 9 bases fitting TRBD2. V dropped 10 bases and J dropped 0; count of bases not matched to a gene: 4. CDR1 and CDR2 (germline): WSHSY, SAAADI. The CDR3 has 13 residues.

This clone has only a few counts. The V call is TRBV28, the J call TRBJ1-6; D is uncertain. Germline V CDR1 and CDR2: MDHEN, SYDVKM. CDR3 length: 14 residues. Between the trimmed V and J ends, which lost 2 bases and 6 bases, there was a span of 8 bases. The chain's CDR3 is CASSLEHLNSPLHF. The CDR3 DNA reads as TGTGCCAGCAGTTTAGAGCACCTTAATTCACCCCTCCACTTT.

The V and J genes are TRBV28 and TRBJ1-2; 9 bases fit TRBD1. Germline V gene lookup returns CDR1 MDHEN and CDR2 SYDVKM. V lost 5 bases and J lost 4; bases outside the gene matches: 8. This CDR3 spans 15 amino acids. The CDR3 nucleotides are TGTGCCAGCAGTCCCTCGGACAGGGGTGTCTATGGCTACACCTTC. Protein product: CASSPSDRGVYGYTF.

The J gene is TRBJ1-2, the V gene TRBV10-1; TRBD1 matches 7 bases. Germline loops: CDR1 WNHNN, CDR2 SYGVQD (reference sequence). The CDR3 extends over 14 amino acids. Losses at the gene ends were 0 bases for V and 3 bases for J; bases not matched to a gene: 1. The CDR3 nucleotides read TGCGCCAGCAGTGAGTCAGGGACAGACTATGGCTACACCTTC. It yields the protein CASSESGTDYGYTF.

The gene calls are TRBV3-1 (or the pseudogene TRBV3-2) and TRBJ2-1; 11 positions match TRBD2. The germline V gene encodes CDR1 LGHDT and CDR2 YNNKEL (reference sequence). The CDR3 is 15 residues long. V lost 0 bases to trimming and J lost 9 bases; unmatched junction nucleotides: 4. CDR3 sequence (DNA): TGTGCCAGCAGCCAAGAACTAGCGGGGGCGGGTGAGCAGTTCTTC. Its protein product is CASSQELAGAGEQFF.

V and J are TRBV27 and TRBJ1-2; D not resolved. The CDR3 spans 13 residues. The V gene's germline CDR1 is MNHEY and CDR2 SMNVEV (reference sequence). V lost 5 bases to trimming and J lost 7 bases, with 14 bases between them. For the CDR3, the DNA is TGTGCCAGCAGTCTAACGCCCCGTAGTGGCTACACCTTC. This gives the protein CASSLTPRSGYTF.

The chain links TRBV29-1 to TRBJ1-1; possible D gene TRBD1, 6 bases. Germline V gene sequence: CDR1 SQVTM, CDR2 ANQGSEA. The V and J ends lost 7 bases and 0 bases respectively, with 21 bases between them. The CDR3 totals 16 residues. The CDR3 bases are TGCAGCGGACTACCCTGGCAGGACAGACTGAACACTGAAGCTTTCTTT. Translating it yields CSGLPWQDRLNTEAFF.

The chain has TRBV6-6 and TRBJ2-1; 13 nucleotides line up with TRBD2. The V gene's germline CDR1 is MNHNY and CDR2 SVGAGI (reference sequence). The CDR3 runs 15 residues. V trimming: 7 bases; J trimming: 9 bases; junction bases outside the gene matches: 9. The CDR3 DNA follows: TGTGCCAGCACCCTGGGACTAGCGGGGTGGGGTGAGCAGTTCTTC. Protein sequence: CASTLGLAGWGEQFF.

V usage is TRBV6-1 and J usage is TRBJ2-7; 7 bases map to TRBD2. V gave up 0 bases and J gave up 6 bases; unmatched junction bases: 5. The CDR3 totals 14 residues. Germline V lookup: CDR1 MNHNS, CDR2 SASEGT. In DNA, the CDR3 is TGTGCCAGCAGTGAAGCGGGACTAACCACCGAGCAGTACTTC. This gives the protein CASSEAGLTTEQYF.